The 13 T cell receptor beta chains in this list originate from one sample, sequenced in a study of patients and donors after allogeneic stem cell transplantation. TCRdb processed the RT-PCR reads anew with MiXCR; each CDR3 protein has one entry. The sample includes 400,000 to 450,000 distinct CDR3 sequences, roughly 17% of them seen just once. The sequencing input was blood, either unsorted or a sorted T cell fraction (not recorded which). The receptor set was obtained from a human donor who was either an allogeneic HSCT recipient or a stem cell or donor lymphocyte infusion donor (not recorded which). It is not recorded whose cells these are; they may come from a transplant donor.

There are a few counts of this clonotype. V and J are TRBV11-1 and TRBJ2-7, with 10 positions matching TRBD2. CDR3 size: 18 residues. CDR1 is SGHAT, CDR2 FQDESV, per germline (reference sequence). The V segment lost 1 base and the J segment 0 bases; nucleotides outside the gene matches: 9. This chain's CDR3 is CASSLGASGRRRSYEQYF. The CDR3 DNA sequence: TGTGCCAGCAGCTTAGGGGCTAGCGGGAGACGACGCTCCTACGAGCAGTACTTC.

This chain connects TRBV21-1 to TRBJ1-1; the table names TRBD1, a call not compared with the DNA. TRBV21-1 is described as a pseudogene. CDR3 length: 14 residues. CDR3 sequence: CASSRDGPGTEAFF. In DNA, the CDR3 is TGTGCCAGCAGCCGGGACGGGCCGGGAACTGAAGCTTTCTTT.

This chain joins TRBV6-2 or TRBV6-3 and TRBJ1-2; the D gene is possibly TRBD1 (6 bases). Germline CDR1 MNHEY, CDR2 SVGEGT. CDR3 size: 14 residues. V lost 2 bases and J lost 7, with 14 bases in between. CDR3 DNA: TGTGCCAGCAGTTACCGGGACAATCGAGCTGGCTACACCTTC. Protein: CASSYRDNRAGYTF.

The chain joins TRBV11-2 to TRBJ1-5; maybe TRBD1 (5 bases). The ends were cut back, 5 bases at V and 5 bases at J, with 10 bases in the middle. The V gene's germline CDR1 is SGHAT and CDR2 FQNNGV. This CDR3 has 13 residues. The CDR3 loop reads CASSMGPHQPQHF. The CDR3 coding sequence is TGTGCCAGCAGCATGGGACCTCATCAGCCCCAGCATTTT.

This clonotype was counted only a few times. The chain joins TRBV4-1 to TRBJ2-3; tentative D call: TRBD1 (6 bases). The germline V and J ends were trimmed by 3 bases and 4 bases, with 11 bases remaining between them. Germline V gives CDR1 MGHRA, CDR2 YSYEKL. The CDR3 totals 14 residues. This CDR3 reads CASSHRQASDTQYF. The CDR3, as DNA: TGCGCCAGCAGCCATAGACAGGCATCAGATACGCAGTATTTT.

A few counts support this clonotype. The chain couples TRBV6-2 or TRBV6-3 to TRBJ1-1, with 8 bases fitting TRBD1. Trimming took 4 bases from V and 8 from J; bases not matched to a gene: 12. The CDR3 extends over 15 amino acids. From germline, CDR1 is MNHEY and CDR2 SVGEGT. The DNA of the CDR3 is TGTGCCAGCAGTTGGGAGGGACAGGACGTTGGAGAAGCTTTCTTT. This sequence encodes CASSWEGQDVGEAFF.

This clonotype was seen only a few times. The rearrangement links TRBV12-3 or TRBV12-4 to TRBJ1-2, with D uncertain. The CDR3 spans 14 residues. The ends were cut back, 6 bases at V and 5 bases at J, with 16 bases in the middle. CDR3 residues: CASSRPGERYGYTF. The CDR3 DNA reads TGTGCCAGCAGCCGACCCGGCGAGCGGTATGGCTACACCTTC.

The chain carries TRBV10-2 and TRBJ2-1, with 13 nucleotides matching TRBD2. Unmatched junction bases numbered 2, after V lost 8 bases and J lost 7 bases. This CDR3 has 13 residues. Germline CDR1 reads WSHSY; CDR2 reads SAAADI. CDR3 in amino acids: CASALAGGNEQFF. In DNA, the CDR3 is TGCGCCAGCGCACTAGCGGGGGGGAATGAGCAGTTCTTC.

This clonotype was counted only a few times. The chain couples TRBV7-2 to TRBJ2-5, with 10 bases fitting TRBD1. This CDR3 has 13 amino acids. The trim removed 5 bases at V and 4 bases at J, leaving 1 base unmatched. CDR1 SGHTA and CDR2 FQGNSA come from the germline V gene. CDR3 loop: CASSGDRGETQYF. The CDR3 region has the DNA TGTGCCAGCAGCGGGGACAGGGGAGAGACCCAGTACTTC.

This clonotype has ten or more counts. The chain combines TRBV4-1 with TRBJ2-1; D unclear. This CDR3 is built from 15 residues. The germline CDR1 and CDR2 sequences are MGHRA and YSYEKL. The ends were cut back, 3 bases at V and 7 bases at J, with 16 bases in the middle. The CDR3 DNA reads TGCGCCAGCAGCCATGAATCATGGTTTAGGAATGAGCAGTTCTTC. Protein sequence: CASSHESWFRNEQFF.

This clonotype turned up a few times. CDR3 sequence (DNA): TGTGCCAGCAGACTCCGGGACAGACCCTACAATGAGCAGTTCTTC. It translates to CASRLRDRPYNEQFF. The chain is built from TRBV7-9 and TRBJ2-1; 7 bases are shared with TRBD1. V shed 6 bases, J shed 2 bases, and the junction held 7 bases outside the gene matches. This CDR3 has 15 residues. Germline V CDR1 and CDR2: SEHNR, FQNEAQ (reference sequence).

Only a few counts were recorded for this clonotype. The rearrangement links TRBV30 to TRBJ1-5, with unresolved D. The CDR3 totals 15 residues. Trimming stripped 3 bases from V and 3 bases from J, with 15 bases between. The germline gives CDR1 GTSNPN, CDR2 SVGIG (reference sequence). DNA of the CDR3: TGTGCCTGGAGCCCAGGACGGGTAATCAATCAGCCCCAGCATTTT. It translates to CAWSPGRVINQPQHF.

CDR3 sequence reads: CATSRDRQSNEQFF. In DNA, the CDR3 is TGTGCCACCAGCAGAGACCGACAGAGCAATGAGCAGTTCTTC. This chain uses TRBV15 with TRBJ2-1; weak D call: TRBD1 (5 bases). The CDR3 has 14 amino acids. V lost 0 bases to trimming and J lost 6 bases, with 9 bases between them. Germline CDR1 LNHNV, CDR2 YYDKDF (reference sequence).